Each of the 19 T cell receptor beta chains below was sequenced from the same sample in a study of blood T cell repertoires in COVID-19. TCRdb's copy holds only in-frame clones and misses some; the assay was immunoSEQ multiplex PCR. The table lists 25,000 to 35,000 clones, about 92% of them singletons. The source material was peripheral blood. The source is a woman aged 65 to 85 with COVID-19, enrolled during active disease.

The J gene is TRBJ1-2, the V gene TRBV6-5; unclear D gene. This CDR3 spans 14 amino acids. Between the trimmed V and J ends, which lost 6 bases and 6 bases, there was a span of 17 bases. The germline CDR1 and CDR2 sequences are MNHEY and SVGAGI. CDR3 in amino acids: CASRRNFRDHGYTF. In nucleotides, the CDR3 is TGTGCCAGCAGGAGAAACTTTCGGGATCATGGCTACACCTTC.

V is TRBV6-5 and J is TRBJ1-1; D not certain. V lost 0 bases, J lost 1 base, and 6 bases lay in between. Germline CDR1 MNHEY, CDR2 SVGAGI. This CDR3 comprises 14 residues. The CDR3 sequence is CASSYSRGNTEAFF. The DNA for the CDR3 is TGTGCCAGCAGTTACTCACGGGGGAACACTGAAGCTTTCTTT.

This chain joins TRBV28 and TRBJ1-5; TRBD1 agrees at 8 bases. This CDR3 has 17 amino acids. Germline loops: CDR1 MDHEN, CDR2 SYDVKM. V lost 4 bases and J lost 1; bases outside the gene matches: 9. CDR3 loop: CASSSHTGQGSNQPQHF. In DNA, the CDR3 is TGTGCCAGCAGTTCTCATACTGGACAGGGCAGCAATCAGCCCCAGCATTTT.

The V call is TRBV28, the J call TRBJ2-3, with TRBD2 identical over 7 bases. The V and J ends lost 6 bases and 6 bases, in that order; junction bases with no gene match: 15. Germline V gene data show CDR1 as MDHEN and CDR2 as SYDVKM. The CDR3 consists of 16 residues. CDR3 protein: CASSLGRERSTDTQYF. The CDR3 coding sequence is TGTGCCAGCAGCCTGGGGAGGGAGCGATCCACTGATACGCAGTATTTT.

The CDR3 DNA reads TGTGCCATCAGTGAGGGAGCTAACTATGGCTACACCTTC. Amino acids: CAISEGANYGYTF. This chain links TRBV10-3 with TRBJ1-2; D unclear. CDR3 length: 13 amino acids. The V gene lost 2 bases and the J gene lost 0 bases, with 4 bases spanning the gap. The germline CDR1 and CDR2 sequences are ENHRY and SYGVKD.

The rearrangement links TRBV7-8 to TRBJ2-6; D call uncertain. Germline CDR1 SGHVS, CDR2 FQNEAQ. Deletions cut 5 bases from V and 0 bases from J, with 5 bases between. The CDR3 spans 14 residues. As DNA, the CDR3 is TGTGCCAGCAGCATATACTCTGGGGCCAACGTCCTGACTTTC. Encoded protein: CASSIYSGANVLTF.

The chain carries TRBV27 and TRBJ1-6; the D is unclear. The V and J ends lost 3 bases and 9 bases respectively, with 15 bases between them. The germline V gene encodes CDR1 MNHEY and CDR2 SMNVEV (reference sequence). The CDR3 totals 15 residues. The CDR3 protein is CASSFASGFGSPLHF. The CDR3 DNA reads as TGTGCCAGCAGTTTCGCATCGGGGTTTGGTTCACCCCTCCACTTT.

This rearrangement joins TRBV19 to TRBJ2-5; 8 positions agree with TRBD2. The CDR3 sequence is 13 residues long. Trimming removed 2 bases from V and 4 bases from J; junction bases left unmatched: 0. The germline V gene encodes CDR1 LNHDA and CDR2 SQIVND (reference sequence). The CDR3 DNA follows: TGTGCCAGTAGTATACTAGCGGGAGAGACCCAGTACTTC. Protein product: CASSILAGETQYF.

This sequence joins TRBV5-1 and TRBJ2-7; D might be TRBD2 (6 bases). Trimming stripped 5 bases from V and 4 bases from J, with 13 bases between. The CDR3 has 13 amino acids. Looked up from germline, CDR1 is SGHRS and CDR2 is YFSETQ. This CDR3 is CASRNSGYYEQYF. CDR3 DNA: TGCGCCAGCAGGAACAGCGGGTATTACGAGCAGTACTTC.

This rearrangement joins TRBV7-8 to TRBJ1-3, with a weak D call TRBD1 (5 bases). Between the trimmed V and J ends, which lost 5 bases and 4 bases, there was a span of 9 bases. The CDR3 loop spans 13 amino acids. Germline CDR1 SGHVS, CDR2 FQNEAQ. In nucleotides, the CDR3 is TGTGCCAGCAGCAGGGGTCTGGGAAACACCATATATTTT. This encodes CASSRGLGNTIYF.

The chain carries TRBV28 and TRBJ2-6, with no clear D. The CDR3 runs 14 residues. From germline, CDR1 is MDHEN and CDR2 SYDVKM. Trimming took off 6 bases at V and 0 bases at J, with 6 bases between the two ends. The CDR3 DNA is TGTGCCAGCAGCCGCAGCTCTGGGGCCAACGTCCTGACTTTC. It specifies CASSRSSGANVLTF.

The chain recombines TRBV13 with TRBJ2-7, with 7 bases identical to TRBD2. The CDR3 spans 15 residues. The J segment lost 5 bases and the V segment lost 5 bases, leaving 12 bases of the junction unmatched. Germline-derived CDR1 and CDR2 are PRHDT and FYEKMQ (reference sequence). This chain's CDR3 is CASSPRWEGLHEQYF. DNA for the CDR3: TGTGCCAGCAGCCCCAGATGGGAGGGCCTACACGAGCAGTACTTC. The whole variable domain, filled in from reference TRBV13 and TRBJ2-7, reads AAGVIQSPRHLIKEKRETATLKCYPIPRHDTVYWYQQGPGQDPQFLISFYEKMQSDKGSIPDRFSAQQFSDYHSELNMSSLELGDSALYFCASSPRWEGLHEQYFGPGTRLTVT.

This sequence joins TRBV14 and TRBJ1-1; D might be TRBD1 (6 bases). The CDR3 consists of 13 residues. The germline gives CDR1 SGHDN, CDR2 FVKESK. Trimming pared 1 base from V and 10 bases from J, leaving 13 bases between. CDR3 loop: CASSQASQGTAFF. CDR3 nucleotide sequence: TGTGCCAGCAGCCAAGCCAGCCAGGGGACAGCTTTCTTT. Supplemented by reference TRBV14 and TRBJ1-1, the full variable domain reads EAGVTQFPSHSVIEKGQTVTLRCDPISGHDNLYWYRRVMGKEIKFLLHFVKESKQDESGMPNNRFLAERTGGTYSTLKVQPAELEDSGVYFCASSQASQGTAFFGQGTRLTVV.

The chain carries TRBV5-5 and TRBJ1-5; D not resolved. CDR1 is SGHKS and CDR2 is YYEKEE in the germline V gene (reference sequence). Trimming cost V 5 bases and J 9 bases, with 21 bases left between them. CDR3 length: 15 amino acids. The DNA of the CDR3 is TGTGCCAGCAGTACGTACGACTCCGATGAAGGGCCCCAGCATTTT. Amino acid sequence: CASSTYDSDEGPQHF.

The chain has TRBV11-2 and TRBJ2-2, with TRBD2 matching over 11 bases. The CDR3 contains 17 residues. Germline-derived CDR1 and CDR2 are SGHAT and FQNNGV. V shed 3 bases and J 6 bases; nucleotides not matched to a gene: 9. In DNA form, the CDR3 reads TGTGCCAGCAGCTTGTTAGCGGGAGGGTCGGTAGCCGGGGAGCTGTTTTTT. It is translated as CASSLLAGGSVAGELFF.

The chain employs TRBV30 and TRBJ2-5, with D perhaps matching TRBD2 (5 bases). The V end lost 8 bases, the J end lost 2 bases, and 18 bases lay between the germline ends. Germline V gene data show CDR1 as GTSNPN and CDR2 as SVGIG (reference sequence). This CDR3 comprises 14 residues. The CDR3 region has the DNA TGTGCCACCTGGAGTACTAGGACGCAAGAGACCCAGTACTTC. Translated: CATWSTRTQETQYF.

The genes are TRBV4-1 and TRBJ2-7; 9 positions agree with TRBD1. The CDR3 covers 19 residues. Germline CDR1 reads MGHRA; CDR2 reads YSYEKL. J was trimmed by 4 bases and V by 1 base; bases with no gene match: 17. CDR3 coding DNA: TGCGCCAGCAGCCAAGGTGCCCTATTAGGGACAGGGTCTCTTTACGAGCAGTACTTC. It encodes CASSQGALLGTGSLYEQYF.

The CDR3 DNA is TGTGCCAGTAGTCCAACAGGGGGAAAAAATCAGCCCCAGCATTTT. It specifies CASSPTGGKNQPQHF. The chain links TRBV19 to TRBJ1-5; 8 positions agree with TRBD1. Losses at the gene ends were 5 bases for V and 4 bases for J; bases not matched to a gene: 7. Germline CDR1 reads LNHDA; CDR2 reads SQIVND (reference sequence). The CDR3 covers 15 residues.

This clone was observed a few times. The junction departs from germline at one end; a sequencing error may be responsible. The CDR3 protein is CASSLDKGETQYF. In DNA, the CDR3 is TGTGCTAGCAGCTTGGACAAGGGGGAGACCCAGTACTTC. V gene TRBV7-7 combines with J gene TRBJ2-5; a possible D gene is TRBD1 (5 bases). CDR1 is SSHAT and CDR2 is FNYEAQ in the germline V gene (reference sequence). This CDR3 comprises 13 residues.